Listed below are T cell receptor beta chains from one sample, sequenced in a study of regulatory T cells in long-lasting Graves disease. Each CDR3 protein gets one entry after TCRdb re-called the multiplex PCR reads with MiXCR. The sample shows around 400,000 distinct CDR3 sequences, about 16% of them seen only once. Sample: peripheral blood mononuclear cells (PBMCs), taken at new diagnosis, from a patient treated with antithyroid drugs. The receptors originated from a female donor with Graves disease. The CDR3 runs from the conserved cysteine through the conserved F or W. The D gene is left open where the match is weak.

v_call d_call cdr3_aa
TRBV6-5 - CAGSYSIGLNTEAFF
TRBV20-1 TRBD2 CSAMGGSYEQYF
TRBV5-1 - CASSSGLSPLHF
TRBV7-9 TRBD1 CASSWDGQGLNGDTGELFF
TRBV3-1 TRBD2 CASSHGTSGDEQFF
TRBV12-3/TRBV12-4 - CASSFSQFRSTAHQPQHF
TRBV9 TRBD1 CASSASGTGAGNTIYF
TRBV7-2 TRBD1 CASSGQGAGGELFF
TRBV27 - CASSLCAAPRNTEAFF
TRBV27 - CASRRGEKLFF
TRBV29-1 TRBD1 CSVESLFLRDRGPYGYTF
TRBV5-1 - CASSLMQGTSTDTQYF
TRBV13 - CASSVTQGTDTQYF
TRBV30 TRBD2 CAWSVPGGAKNIQYF
TRBV19 - CASSSRGVLNGYTF
TRBV27 - CASSLYPSGNTIYF
TRBV9 TRBD1 CASSLRAGRGHYGYTF
TRBV12-3/TRBV12-4 TRBD1 CASSLRTGGPYEQYF
TRBV6-1 TRBD2 CASRGGRNQETQYF
TRBV28 TRBD1 CASSAGTAFYNEQFF
TRBV12-5 - CASARGPGELFF
TRBV4-1 TRBD1 CASSQDRRQGGGNQPQHF
TRBV27 TRBD2 CASSPGLDFYEQYF
TRBV6-2/TRBV6-3 - CASSEGPNYGYTF
TRBV7-2 TRBD1 CASSLQGALSPLHF
TRBV10-1 - CASSESGGGINEQFF
TRBV28 - CASSRGFLTDTQYF
TRBV5-4 - CASTLDRDSNTEAFF
TRBV7-9 TRBD1 CASSLRDRDYGYTF
TRBV6-4 - CASSYPPRDNEETQYF
TRBV7-8 - CASSSGGSKNIQYF
TRBV2 TRBD2 CASSGLRGGINEQFF
TRBV7-2 TRBD1 CASSDGTEGQPQHF
TRBV7-9 TRBD2 CASSLVSGANEQFF
TRBV28 - CASSPRQTSGNTIYF
TRBV27 - CASSLYPPGRSNQPQHF
TRBV12-5 TRBD2 CASGSYRGLAGGPSGELFF
TRBV28 - CASSTGTVVAKNIQYF
TRBV29-1 - CSVEGGEGTEAFF
TRBV4-2 TRBD2 CASSQDQTSGELETQYF
TRBV10-3 TRBD1 CATSDRVGTEAFF
TRBV4-1 TRBD2 CASSHPTSGKGVVDEQFF
TRBV4-3 - CASSQDSAAHLGETQYF
TRBV3-1 TRBD1 CTSSQKKRQGNEQFF
TRBV5-1 - CASRRENTEAFF